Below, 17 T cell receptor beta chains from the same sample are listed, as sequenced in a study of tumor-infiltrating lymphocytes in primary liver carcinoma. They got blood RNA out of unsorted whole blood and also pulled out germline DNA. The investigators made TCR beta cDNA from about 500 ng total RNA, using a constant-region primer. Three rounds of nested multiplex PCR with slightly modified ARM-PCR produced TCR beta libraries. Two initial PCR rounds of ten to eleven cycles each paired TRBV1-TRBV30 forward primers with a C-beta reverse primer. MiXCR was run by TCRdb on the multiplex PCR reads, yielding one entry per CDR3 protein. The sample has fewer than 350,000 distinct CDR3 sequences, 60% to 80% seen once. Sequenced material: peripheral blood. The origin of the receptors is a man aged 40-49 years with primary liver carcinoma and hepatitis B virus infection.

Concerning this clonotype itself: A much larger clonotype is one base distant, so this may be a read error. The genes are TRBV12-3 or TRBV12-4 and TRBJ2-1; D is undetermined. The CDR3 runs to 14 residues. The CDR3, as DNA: TGTGCCAGCAGTTTGGCACAGCACGCCGGTGAGCAGCTCTTC. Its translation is CASSLAQHAGEQLF.

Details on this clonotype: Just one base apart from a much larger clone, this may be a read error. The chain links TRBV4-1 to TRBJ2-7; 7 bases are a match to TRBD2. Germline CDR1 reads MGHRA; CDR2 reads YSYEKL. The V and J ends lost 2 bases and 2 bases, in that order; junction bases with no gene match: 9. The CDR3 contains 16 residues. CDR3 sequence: CASSQLGLSGTYEQYF. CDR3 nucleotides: TGCGCCAGCAGCCAACTGGGACTATCGGGAACCTACGAGCAGTACTTC.

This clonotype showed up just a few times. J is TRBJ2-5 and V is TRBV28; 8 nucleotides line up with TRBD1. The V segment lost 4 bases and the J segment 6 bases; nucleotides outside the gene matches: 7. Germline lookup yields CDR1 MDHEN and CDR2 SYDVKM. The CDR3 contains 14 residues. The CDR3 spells CASSSQGAGKTQYF. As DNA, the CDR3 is TGTGCCAGCAGTTCCCAGGGGGCAGGGAAGACCCAGTACTTC.

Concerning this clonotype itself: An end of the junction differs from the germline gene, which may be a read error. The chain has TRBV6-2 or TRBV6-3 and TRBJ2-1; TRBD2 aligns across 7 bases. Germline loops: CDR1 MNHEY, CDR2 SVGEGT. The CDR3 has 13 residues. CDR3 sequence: CAGSPSGPNEQFF. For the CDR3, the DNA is TGTGCCGGCAGCCCTAGCGGTCCCAATGAGCAGTTCTTC.

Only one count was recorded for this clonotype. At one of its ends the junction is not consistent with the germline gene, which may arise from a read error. This CDR3 is CVSGPSPIQGTGRETQYF. Here the CDR3 DNA reads TGTGTCAGCGGCCCTAGCCCAATCCAGGGTACTGGGCGGGAGACCCAGTACTTC. The V call is TRBV11-1, the J call TRBJ2-5; the D call may be TRBD1 or TRBD2 (5 bases each). Per germline, CDR1 SGHAT and CDR2 FQDESV (reference sequence). The CDR3 has 18 residues.

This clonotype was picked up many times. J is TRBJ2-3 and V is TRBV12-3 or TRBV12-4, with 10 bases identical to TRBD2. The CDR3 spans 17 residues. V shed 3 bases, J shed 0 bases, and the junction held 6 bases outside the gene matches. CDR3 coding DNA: TGTGCCAGCAGTTTCGGGACTAGCGTCAAAAGCACAGATACGCAGTATTTT. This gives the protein CASSFGTSVKSTDTQYF.

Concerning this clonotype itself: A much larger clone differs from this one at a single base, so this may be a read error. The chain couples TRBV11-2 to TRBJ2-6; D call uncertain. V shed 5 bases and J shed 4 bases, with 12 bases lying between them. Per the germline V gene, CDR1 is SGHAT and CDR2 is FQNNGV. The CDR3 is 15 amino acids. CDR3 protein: CASSISSLGANVLTF. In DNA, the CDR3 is TGTGCCAGCAGCATCTCGTCTTTGGGGGCCAACGTCCTGACTTTC. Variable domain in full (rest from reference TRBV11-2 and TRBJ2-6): EAGVAQSPRYKIIEKRQSVAFWCNPISGHATLYWYQQILGQGPKLLIQFQNNGVVDDSQLPKDRFSAERLKGVDSTLKIQPAKLEDSAVYLCASSISSLGANVLTFGAGSRLTVL.

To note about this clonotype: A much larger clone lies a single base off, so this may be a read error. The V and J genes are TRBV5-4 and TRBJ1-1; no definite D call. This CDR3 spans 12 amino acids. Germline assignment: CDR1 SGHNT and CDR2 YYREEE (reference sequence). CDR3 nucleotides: TGTGCCAGCAACTTGGATGGCACTGAAGCTTTCTTT. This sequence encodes CASNLDGTEAFF.

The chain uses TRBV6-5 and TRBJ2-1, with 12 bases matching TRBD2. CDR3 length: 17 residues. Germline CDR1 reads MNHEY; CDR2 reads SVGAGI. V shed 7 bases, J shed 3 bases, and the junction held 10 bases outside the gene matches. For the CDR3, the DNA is TGTGCCAGCAAGTCGAGGACTAGCGGGACCCACTACAATGAGCAGTTCTTC. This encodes CASKSRTSGTHYNEQFF.

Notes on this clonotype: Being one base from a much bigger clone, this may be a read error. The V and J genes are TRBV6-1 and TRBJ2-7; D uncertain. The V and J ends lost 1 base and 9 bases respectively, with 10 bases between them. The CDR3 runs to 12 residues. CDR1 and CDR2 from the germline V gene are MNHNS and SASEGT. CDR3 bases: TGTGCCAGCAGTGAAGTTAAATGGGGGCAGTACTTC. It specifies CASSEVKWGQYF.

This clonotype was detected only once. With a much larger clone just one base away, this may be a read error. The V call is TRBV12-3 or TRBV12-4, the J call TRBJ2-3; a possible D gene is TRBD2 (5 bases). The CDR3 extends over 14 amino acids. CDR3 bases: TGTGCCAGCAGTTTAGCGGGAGCCACAGATACGCAGTGTTTT. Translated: CASSLAGATDTQCF.

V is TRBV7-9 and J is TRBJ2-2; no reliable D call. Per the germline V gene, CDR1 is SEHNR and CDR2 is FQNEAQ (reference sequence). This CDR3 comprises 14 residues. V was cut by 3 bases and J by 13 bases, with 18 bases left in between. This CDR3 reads CASSFDNSPLLLFF. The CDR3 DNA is TGTGCCAGCAGCTTCGACAATTCACCTCTTTTGCTGTTTTTT.

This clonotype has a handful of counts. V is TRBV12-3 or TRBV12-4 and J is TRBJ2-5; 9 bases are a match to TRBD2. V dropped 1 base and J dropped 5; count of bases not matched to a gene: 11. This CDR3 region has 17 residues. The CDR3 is CASSLGLAEGPWETQYF. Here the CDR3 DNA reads TGTGCCAGCAGTTTAGGACTAGCGGAAGGGCCATGGGAGACCCAGTACTTC.

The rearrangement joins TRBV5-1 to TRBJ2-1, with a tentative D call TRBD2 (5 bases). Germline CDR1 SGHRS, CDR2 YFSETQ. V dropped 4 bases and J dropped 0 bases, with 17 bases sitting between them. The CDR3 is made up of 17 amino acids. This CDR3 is CASSRTKSGNSYNEQFF. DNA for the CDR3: TGCGCCAGCAGCCGAACTAAGTCGGGGAACTCCTACAATGAGCAGTTCTTC.

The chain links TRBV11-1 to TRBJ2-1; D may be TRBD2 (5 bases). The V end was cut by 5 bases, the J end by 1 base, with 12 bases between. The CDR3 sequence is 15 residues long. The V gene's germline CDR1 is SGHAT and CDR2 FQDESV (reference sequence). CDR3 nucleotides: TGTGCCAGCAGCGCCTCTAGCTCTTCCTACAATGAGCAGTTCTTC. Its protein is CASSASSSSYNEQFF.

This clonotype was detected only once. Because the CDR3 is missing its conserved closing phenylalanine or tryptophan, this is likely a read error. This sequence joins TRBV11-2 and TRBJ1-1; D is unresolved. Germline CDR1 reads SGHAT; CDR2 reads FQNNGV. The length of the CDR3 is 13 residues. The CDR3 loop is CASGLGPNTEAFS. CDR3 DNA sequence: TGTGCCAGCGGCTTAGGACCGAACACTGAAGCTTTCTCT.

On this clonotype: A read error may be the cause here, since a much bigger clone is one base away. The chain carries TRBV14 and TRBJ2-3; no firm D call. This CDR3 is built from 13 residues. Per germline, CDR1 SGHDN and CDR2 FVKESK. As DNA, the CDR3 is TGTGCCAACAGCCAAGATACCCAGGATACGCAGTATTTT. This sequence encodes CANSQDTQDTQYF.